These T cell receptor beta chains were read from a single sample in a study of neoadjuvant nivolumab and ipilimumab in lung cancer. Clones were sequenced by immunoSEQ multiplex PCR, and TCRdb holds only the in-frame ones, with some missing. Of some 13,000 clones listed, around 70% were seen once; the top ten hold 20% to 25%. The sample here was peripheral blood, taken after neoadjuvant nivolumab, alone or with ipilimumab, at or shortly before surgery. The receptors shown here come from an adult with non-small cell lung cancer. CDR3s include the opening cysteine and the closing phenylalanine or tryptophan. A D gene is named only where the DNA matches it firmly. Size is omitted from some rows. Given values are once, few, many or a class for expanded clones.

j_call v_call d_call clone_size cdr3_aa cdr3_nt
TRBJ2-3 TRBV7-9 TRBD2 - CASSPGTTAPDTQYF TGTGCCAGCAGCCCGGGGACTACGGCCCCAGATACGCAGTATTTT
TRBJ2-7 TRBV11-2 - - CASSLGVGGVHEQYF TGTGCCAGCAGCTTAGGCGTGGGGGGCGTCCACGAGCAGTACTTC
TRBJ2-3 TRBV7-7 - - CASSAGLGTDTQYF TGTGCTAGTTCGGCGGGGCTGGGCACAGATACGCAGTATTTT
TRBJ2-7 TRBV6-5 TRBD2 - CASKLLEGGPGEQYF TGTGCCAGCAAGTTATTAGAGGGAGGGCCAGGGGAGCAGTACTTC
TRBJ1-2 TRBV6-5 - - CASSPRAYYGYTF TGTGCCAGCAGCCCCCGGGCCTACTATGGCTACACCTTC
TRBJ2-3 TRBV11-2 - - CASAHTDTQYF TGTGCCAGCGCCCACACAGATACGCAGTATTTT
TRBJ2-7 TRBV5-1 TRBD1 - CASSPRDRGINEQYF TGCGCCAGCAGCCCAAGGGACAGGGGGATCAACGAGCAGTACTTC
TRBJ2-3 TRBV5-5 - once CASSLPGETDTQYF TGTGCCAGCAGCTTACCAGGGGAAACAGATACGCAGTATTTT
TRBJ1-1 TRBV6-5 - few CASKRETEAFF TGTGCCAGCAAGAGGGAGACTGAAGCTTTCTTT
TRBJ2-7 TRBV7-6 - once CASSRQVGDYEQYF TGTGCCAGCAGCCGCCAAGTAGGAGACTACGAGCAGTACTTC
TRBJ2-7 TRBV5-1 TRBD1 - CASSLQRDRGEQYF TGCGCCAGCAGCTTACAACGGGACAGGGGCGAGCAGTACTTC
TRBJ2-1 TRBV4-3 - - CASSQVNEGLGNEQFF TGCGCCAGCAGCCAAGTTAACGAGGGTCTAGGCAATGAGCAGTTCTTC
TRBJ2-3 TRBV9 - few CASSVVGSGTDTQYF TGTGCCAGCAGCGTAGTGGGTAGCGGCACAGATACGCAGTATTTT
TRBJ1-2 TRBV30 - - CAWGWGGSDGYTF TGTGCCTGGGGCTGGGGGGGGAGCGATGGCTACACCTTC
TRBJ2-7 TRBV6-5 TRBD1 - CASSAGQGTYEQYF TGTGCCAGCAGCGCGGGACAGGGGACCTACGAGCAGTACTTC
TRBJ2-7 TRBV7-2 - - CASSLDIGQYF TGTGCCAGCAGCCTCGATATCGGGCAGTACTTC
TRBJ1-2 TRBV29-1 TRBD1 - CSVGTGGTSNYGYTF TGCAGCGTTGGGACAGGGGGGACCTCTAACTATGGCTACACCTTC
TRBJ1-1 TRBV14 - - CASSPFGKGETEAFF TGTGCCAGCAGCCCCTTCGGGAAGGGGGAGACTGAAGCTTTCTTT
TRBJ2-7 TRBV18 TRBD2 - CASSQTSGRANEQYF TGTGCCAGCTCACAAACTAGCGGGAGGGCCAACGAGCAGTACTTC
TRBJ2-5 TRBV5-1 - few CASSRPPVRETQYF TGCGCCAGCAGCCGCCCTCCCGTTAGGGAGACCCAGTACTTC
TRBJ1-1 TRBV18 TRBD1 - CASSEDVDREAFF TGTGCCAGCTCTGAGGACGTGGACAGGGAAGCTTTCTTT
TRBJ2-5 TRBV11-2 - - CASSLRQQQETQYF TGTGCCAGCAGCTTAAGACAGCAACAAGAGACCCAGTACTTC
TRBJ1-2 TRBV30 - - CAWSSRYGYTF TGTGCCTGGAGTTCCCGCTATGGCTACACCTTC